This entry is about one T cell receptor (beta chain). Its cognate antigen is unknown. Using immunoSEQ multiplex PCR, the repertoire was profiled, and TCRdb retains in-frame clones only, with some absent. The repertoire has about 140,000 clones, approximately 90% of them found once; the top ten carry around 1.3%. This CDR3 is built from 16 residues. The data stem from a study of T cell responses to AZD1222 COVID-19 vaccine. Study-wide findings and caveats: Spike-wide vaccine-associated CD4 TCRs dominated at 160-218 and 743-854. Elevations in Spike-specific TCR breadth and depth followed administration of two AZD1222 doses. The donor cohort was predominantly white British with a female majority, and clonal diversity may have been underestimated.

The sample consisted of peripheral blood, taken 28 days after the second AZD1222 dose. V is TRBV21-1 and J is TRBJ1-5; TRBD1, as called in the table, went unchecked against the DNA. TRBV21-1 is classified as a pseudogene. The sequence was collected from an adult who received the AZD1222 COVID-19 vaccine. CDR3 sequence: CAGLQGSGYSNQPQHF. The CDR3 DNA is TGTGCCGGATTACAGGGGTCGGGTTATAGCAATCAGCCCCAGCATTTT.